A selection of T cell receptor beta chains follows, all from one sample in a study of cytomegalovirus exposure and HLA in healthy donors. This table comes from immunoSEQ multiplex PCR, and its TCRdb copy is limited to in-frame clones, with some not included. The sample contains roughly 200,000 clones, around 73% of which appear only once. The sequencing input was PBMCs. The receptor set was obtained from a woman aged 30 to 39 in good health and CMV-seronegative. Each CDR3 is given with its conserved first and last residue. A D gene is named only where the DNA matches it firmly. The size entry is marked missing in some rows and otherwise reads once, few, many or a size class.

-	TRBV29-1	-	TRBJ2-1	CSVEDPGSVFYNEQFF	TGCAGCGTTGAAGATCCCGGGAGTGTCTTCTACAATGAGCAGTTCTTC
-	TRBV28	TRBD2	TRBJ2-1	CASIGTSEYNEQFF	TGTGCCAGCATCGGGACTAGCGAATACAATGAGCAGTTCTTC
-	TRBV27	TRBD1	TRBJ1-2	CASTSPRDRGRYGYTF	TGTGCCAGCACCTCCCCCCGGGACAGGGGACGTTATGGCTACACCTTC
-	TRBV9	-	TRBJ1-1	CASSVVGELNTEAFF	TGTGCCAGCAGCGTAGTGGGAGAACTTAACACTGAAGCTTTCTTT
few	TRBV2	TRBD1	TRBJ1-4	CASRTRGSGEKLFF	TGTGCCAGCAGAACCAGGGGGTCGGGCGAAAAACTGTTTTTT
-	TRBV19	TRBD1	TRBJ1-5	CASSFRDRYQPQHF	TGTGCCAGTAGTTTCCGGGACAGATATCAGCCCCAGCATTTT
-	TRBV25-1	TRBD1	TRBJ2-7	CASSDPVSDRAPYEQYF	TGTGCCAGCAGTGACCCCGTATCGGACAGGGCCCCCTACGAGCAGTACTTC
-	TRBV2	-	TRBJ2-6	CAIAVLSGANVLTF	TGTGCCATTGCGGTCCTTTCTGGGGCCAACGTCCTGACTTTC
-	TRBV7-9	TRBD2	TRBJ2-7	CASSASGKSHEQYF	TGTGCCAGCAGTGCTAGCGGGAAGTCCCACGAGCAGTACTTC
-	TRBV19	-	TRBJ1-1	CASIPGLPSGVNTEAFF	TGTGCCAGTATACCGGGACTCCCGTCTGGGGTGAACACTGAAGCTTTCTTT
few	TRBV4-2	TRBD1	TRBJ2-7	CASSHPGTGGRYEQYF	TGTGCCAGCAGCCACCCCGGGACAGGGGGCCGTTACGAGCAGTACTTC
-	TRBV5-1	TRBD1	TRBJ2-7	CASSLEGASYEQYF	TGCGCCAGCAGCTTGGAGGGGGCATCTTACGAGCAGTACTTC
-	TRBV7-6	TRBD1	TRBJ2-7	CASSLSLEEGAGDEQYF	TGTGCCAGCAGCTTAAGCCTTGAAGAGGGGGCGGGCGACGAGCAGTACTTC
-	TRBV13	TRBD1	TRBJ2-1	CASSLQQGAGVF	TGTGCCAGCAGCTTACAACAGGGGGCTGGGGTCTTC
-	TRBV9	TRBD2	TRBJ2-2	CASSPPGLEYTGELFF	TGTGCCAGCAGCCCTCCGGGACTAGAATACACCGGGGAGCTGTTTTTT
-	TRBV7-6	TRBD1	TRBJ2-3	CASSLPRTGGDADTQYF	TGTGCCAGCAGCTTACCGAGGACAGGGGGCGATGCAGATACGCAGTATTTT
-	TRBV2	-	TRBJ1-5	CATRTDINQPQHF	TGTGCCACCCGGACAGACATCAATCAGCCCCAGCATTTT
-	TRBV6-5	TRBD1	TRBJ1-2	CASSSLGTVNYGYTF	TGTGCCAGCAGTTCCCTAGGGACAGTAAACTATGGCTACACCTTC
-	TRBV6-1	-	TRBJ1-2	CASTLPTADYGYPF	TGTGCCAGCACCCTACCGACAGCGGACTATGGCTACCCCTTC
-	TRBV19	-	TRBJ1-1	CASRAGVFGVNTEAFF	TGTGCCAGTCGGGCAGGGGTTTTTGGGGTGAACACTGAAGCTTTCTTT
-	TRBV2	-	TRBJ2-7	CASSETVEQYF	TGTGCCAGCAGCGAGACTGTAGAGCAGTACTTC
many	TRBV19	-	TRBJ2-7	CASSTYGMAYEQYF	TGTGCCAGTAGTACCTACGGTATGGCCTACGAGCAGTACTTC
-	TRBV9	TRBD2	TRBJ2-1	CASRGVGRHEQFF	TGTGCCAGCCGGGGGGTAGGCCGGCATGAGCAGTTCTTC
-	TRBV2	-	TRBJ2-7	CAGRGSTYEQYF	TGTGCCGGGCGGGGCAGTACATACGAGCAGTACTTC
-	TRBV7-8	-	TRBJ2-7	CASSPGISYEQYF	TGTGCCAGCAGCCCAGGGATCTCCTACGAGCAGTACTTC
-	TRBV2	-	TRBJ1-5	CASRSNQPQHF	TGTGCCAGCCGGAGCAATCAGCCCCAGCATTTT
-	TRBV7-9	-	TRBJ1-2	CASSLGREGSYGYTF	TGTGCCAGCAGCTTAGGCAGGGAGGGAAGCTATGGCTACACCTTC
few	TRBV18	-	TRBJ2-7	CASSPGGGGSYEQYF	TGTGCCAGCTCACCAGGAGGGGGGGGCTCCTACGAGCAGTACTTC
-	TRBV5-1	TRBD2	TRBJ2-3	CASSLASGRLDTQYF	TGCGCCAGCAGCTTGGCTAGCGGGAGATTAGATACGCAGTATTTT
-	TRBV10-3	-	TRBJ2-3	CAISEGLGSSTDTQYF	TGTGCCATCAGTGAGGGACTGGGGTCCAGCACAGATACGCAGTATTTT